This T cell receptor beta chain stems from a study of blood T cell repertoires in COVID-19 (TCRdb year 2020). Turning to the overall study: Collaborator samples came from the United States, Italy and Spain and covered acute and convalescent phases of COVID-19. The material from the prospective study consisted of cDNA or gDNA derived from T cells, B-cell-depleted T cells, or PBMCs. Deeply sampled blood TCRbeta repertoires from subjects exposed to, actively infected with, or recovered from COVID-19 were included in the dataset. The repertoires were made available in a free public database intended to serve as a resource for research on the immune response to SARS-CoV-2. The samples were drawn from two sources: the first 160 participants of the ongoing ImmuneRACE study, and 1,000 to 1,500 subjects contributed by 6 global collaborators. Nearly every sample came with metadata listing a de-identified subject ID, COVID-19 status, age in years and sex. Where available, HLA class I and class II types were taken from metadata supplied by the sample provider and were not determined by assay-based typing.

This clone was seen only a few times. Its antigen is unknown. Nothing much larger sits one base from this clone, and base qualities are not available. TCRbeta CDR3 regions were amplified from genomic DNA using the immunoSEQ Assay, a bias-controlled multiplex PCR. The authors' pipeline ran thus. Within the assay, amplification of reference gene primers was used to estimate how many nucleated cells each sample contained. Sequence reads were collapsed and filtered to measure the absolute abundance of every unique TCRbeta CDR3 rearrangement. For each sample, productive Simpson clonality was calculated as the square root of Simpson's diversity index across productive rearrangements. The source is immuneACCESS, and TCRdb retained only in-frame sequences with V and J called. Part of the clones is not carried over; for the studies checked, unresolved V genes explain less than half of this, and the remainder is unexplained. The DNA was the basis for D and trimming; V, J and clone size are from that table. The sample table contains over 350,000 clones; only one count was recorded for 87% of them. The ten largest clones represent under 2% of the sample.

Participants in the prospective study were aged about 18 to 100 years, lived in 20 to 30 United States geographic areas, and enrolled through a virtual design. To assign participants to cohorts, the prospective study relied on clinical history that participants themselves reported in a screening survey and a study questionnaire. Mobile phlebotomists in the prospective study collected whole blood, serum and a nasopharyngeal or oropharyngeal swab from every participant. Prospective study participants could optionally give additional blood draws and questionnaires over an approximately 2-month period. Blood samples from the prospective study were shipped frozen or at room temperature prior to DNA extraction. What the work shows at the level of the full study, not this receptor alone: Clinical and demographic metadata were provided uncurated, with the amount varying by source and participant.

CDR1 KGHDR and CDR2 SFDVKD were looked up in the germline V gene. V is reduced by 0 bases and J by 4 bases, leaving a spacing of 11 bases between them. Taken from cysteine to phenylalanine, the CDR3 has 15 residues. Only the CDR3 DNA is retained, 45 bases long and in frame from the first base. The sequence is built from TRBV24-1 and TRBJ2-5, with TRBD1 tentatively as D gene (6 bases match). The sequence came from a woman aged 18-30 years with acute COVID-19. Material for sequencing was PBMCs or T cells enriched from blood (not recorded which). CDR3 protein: CATSDLGTQGETQYF. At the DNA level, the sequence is TGTGCCACCAGTGATTTGGGGACACAGGGAGAGACCCAGTACTTC.